The present TCR beta chain was sequenced within a study of graft-versus-host responses after intestinal transplantation. Notes on the study in general: Across patients carrying graft-donor T cell macrochimerism, allografts held high graft-versus-host to host-versus-graft clonal ratios. Early declines in HvG clones that occurred post-transplant were associated with peak circulating GvH clone levels.

On this clone: Its antigen is unidentified.

Trimming cost V 4 bases and J 7 bases; bases outside gene matches: 13. The CDR3 extends over 17 amino acids. Looked up from germline, CDR1 is MGHRA and CDR2 is YSYEKL. Generated by immunoSEQ multiplex PCR, the TCRdb table keeps only in-frame clones and is missing some. The table shows some 9,900 clones, with 80% to 95% occurring only once. The rearrangement links TRBV4-1 to TRBJ2-2, with 9 nucleotides matching TRBD2. The material was PBMCs, obtained 40 to 45 days after intestinal transplantation. The origin of this receptor is a human patient who received an intestinal transplant, so some T cells may come from the graft donor. The CDR3 spells CASSPALGRGGVGELFF. CDR3 DNA: TGCGCCAGCAGCCCCGCCCTGGGGCGGGGGGGCGTCGGGGAGCTGTTTTTT.